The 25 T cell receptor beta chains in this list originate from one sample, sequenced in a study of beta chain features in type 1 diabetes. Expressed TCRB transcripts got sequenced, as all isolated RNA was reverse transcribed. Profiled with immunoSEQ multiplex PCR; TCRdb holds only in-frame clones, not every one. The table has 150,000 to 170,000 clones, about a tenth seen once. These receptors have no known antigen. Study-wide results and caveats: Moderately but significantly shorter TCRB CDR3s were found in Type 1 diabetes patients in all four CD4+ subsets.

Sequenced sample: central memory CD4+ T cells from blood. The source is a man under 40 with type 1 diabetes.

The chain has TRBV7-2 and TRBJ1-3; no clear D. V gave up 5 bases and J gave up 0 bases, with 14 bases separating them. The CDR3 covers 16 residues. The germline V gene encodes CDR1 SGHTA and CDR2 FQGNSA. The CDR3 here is CASSPGGWNSGNTIYF. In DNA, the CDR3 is TGTGCCAGCAGCCCGGGAGGGTGGAACTCTGGAAACACCATATATTTT.

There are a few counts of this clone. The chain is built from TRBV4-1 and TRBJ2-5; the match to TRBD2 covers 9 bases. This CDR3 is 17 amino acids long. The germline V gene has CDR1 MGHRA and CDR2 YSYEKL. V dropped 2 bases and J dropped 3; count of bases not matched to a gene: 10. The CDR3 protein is CASSQKQFSGREETQYF. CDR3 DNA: TGCGCCAGCAGCCAAAAACAATTTAGCGGGAGAGAAGAGACCCAGTACTTC.

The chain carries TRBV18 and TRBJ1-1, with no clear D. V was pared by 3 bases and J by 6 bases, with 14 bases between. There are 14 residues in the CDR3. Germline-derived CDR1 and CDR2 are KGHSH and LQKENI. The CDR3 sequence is CASSPGPQSPEAFF. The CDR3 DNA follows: TGTGCCAGCTCACCGGGCCCCCAAAGCCCTGAAGCTTTCTTT.

The CDR3 nucleotides read TGTGCCAGCAGCTTGGTCGACAGTCGTTTTGGCTACGAGCAGTACTTC. The encoded protein is CASSLVDSRFGYEQYF. The chain employs TRBV5-6 and TRBJ2-7, with D possibly matching TRBD1 (5 bases). Germline values: CDR1 SGHDT, CDR2 YYEEEE. This CDR3 spans 16 amino acids. Between the trimmed V and J ends, which lost 0 bases and 3 bases, there was a span of 16 bases.

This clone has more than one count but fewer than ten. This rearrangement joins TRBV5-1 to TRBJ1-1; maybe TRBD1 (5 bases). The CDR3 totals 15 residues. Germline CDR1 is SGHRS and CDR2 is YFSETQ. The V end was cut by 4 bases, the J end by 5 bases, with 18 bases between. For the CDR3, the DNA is TGCGCCAGCAGCCAGGCCGGAGGGAGGGGAACTGAAGCTTTCTTT. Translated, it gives CASSQAGGRGTEAFF. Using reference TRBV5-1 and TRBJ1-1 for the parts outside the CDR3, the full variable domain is KAGVTQTPRYLIKTRGQQVTLSCSPISGHRSVSWYQQTPGQGLQFLFEYFSETQRNKGNFPGRFSGRQFSNSRSEMNVSTLELGDSALYLCASSQAGGRGTEAFFGQGTRLTVV.

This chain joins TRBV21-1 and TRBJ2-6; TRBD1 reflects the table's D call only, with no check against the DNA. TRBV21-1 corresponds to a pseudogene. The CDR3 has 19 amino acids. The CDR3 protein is CASSKVIYVSNSGANVLTF. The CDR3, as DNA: TGTGCCAGCAGCAAAGTCATTTATGTCAGTAACTCTGGGGCCAACGTCCTGACTTTC.

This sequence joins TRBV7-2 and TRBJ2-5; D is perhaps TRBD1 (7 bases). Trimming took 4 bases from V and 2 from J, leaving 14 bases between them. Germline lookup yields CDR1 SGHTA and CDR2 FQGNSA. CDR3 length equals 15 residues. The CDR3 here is CASSSNPGGQETQYF. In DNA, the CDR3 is TGTGCCAGCAGCTCTAACCCAGGGGGGCAAGAGACCCAGTACTTC.

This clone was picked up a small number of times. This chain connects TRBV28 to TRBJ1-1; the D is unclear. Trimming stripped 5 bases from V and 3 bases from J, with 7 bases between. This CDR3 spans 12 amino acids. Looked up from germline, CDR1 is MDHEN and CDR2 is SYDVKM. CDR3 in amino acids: CASSLQHTEAFF. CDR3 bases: TGTGCCAGCAGTCTACAGCACACTGAAGCTTTCTTT.

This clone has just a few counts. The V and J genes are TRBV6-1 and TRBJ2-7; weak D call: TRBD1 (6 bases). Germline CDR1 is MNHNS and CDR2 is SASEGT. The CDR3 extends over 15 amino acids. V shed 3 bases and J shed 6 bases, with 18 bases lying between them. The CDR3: CASSEMIGQTSEQYF. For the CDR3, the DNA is TGTGCCAGCAGTGAGATGATCGGACAGACCTCCGAGCAGTACTTC.

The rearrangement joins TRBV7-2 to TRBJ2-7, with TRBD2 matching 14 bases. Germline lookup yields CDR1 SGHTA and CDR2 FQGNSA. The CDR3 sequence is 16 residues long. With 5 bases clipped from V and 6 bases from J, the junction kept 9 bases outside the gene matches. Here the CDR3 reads CASSIRLAGGSGEQYF. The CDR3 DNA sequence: TGTGCCAGCAGCATAAGACTAGCGGGAGGGTCTGGCGAGCAGTACTTC. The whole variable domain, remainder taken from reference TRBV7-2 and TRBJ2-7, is GAGVSQSPSNKVTEKGKDVELRCDPISGHTALYWYRQSLGQGLEFLIYFQGNSAPDKSGLPSDRFSAERTGGSVSTLTIQRTQQEDSAVYLCASSIRLAGGSGEQYFGPGTRLTVT.

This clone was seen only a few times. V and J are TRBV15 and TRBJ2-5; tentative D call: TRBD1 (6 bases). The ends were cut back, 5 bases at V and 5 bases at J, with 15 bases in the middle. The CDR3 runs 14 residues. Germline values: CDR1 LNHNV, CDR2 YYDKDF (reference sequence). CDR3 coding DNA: TGTGCCACCAGCCCTTACAGGGCTGCGGAGACCCAGTACTTC. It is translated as CATSPYRAAETQYF.

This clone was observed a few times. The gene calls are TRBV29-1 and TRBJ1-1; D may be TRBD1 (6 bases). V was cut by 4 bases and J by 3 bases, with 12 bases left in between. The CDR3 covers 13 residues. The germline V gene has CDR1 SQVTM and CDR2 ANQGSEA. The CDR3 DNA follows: TGCAGCGTTGTTAAGGGGGGGGACACTGAAGCTTTCTTT. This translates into CSVVKGGDTEAFF. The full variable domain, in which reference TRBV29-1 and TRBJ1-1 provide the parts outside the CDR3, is SAVISQKPSRDICQRGTSLTIQCQVDSQVTMMFWYRQQPGQSLTLIATANQGSEATYESGFVIDKFPISRPNLTFSTLTVSNMSPEDSSIYLCSVVKGGDTEAFFGQGTRLTVV.

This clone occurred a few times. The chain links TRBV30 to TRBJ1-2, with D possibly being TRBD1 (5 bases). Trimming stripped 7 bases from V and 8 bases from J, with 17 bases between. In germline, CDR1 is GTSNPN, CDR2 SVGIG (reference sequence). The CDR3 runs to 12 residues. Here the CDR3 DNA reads TGTGCCTCCGGACAACGGACGGGCGGCTACACCTTC. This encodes CASGQRTGGYTF.

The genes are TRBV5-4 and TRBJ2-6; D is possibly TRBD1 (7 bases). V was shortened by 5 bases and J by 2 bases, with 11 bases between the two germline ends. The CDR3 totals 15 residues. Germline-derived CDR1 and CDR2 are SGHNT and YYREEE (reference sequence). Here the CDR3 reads CASSQGGAGANVLTF. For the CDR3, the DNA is TGTGCCAGCAGTCAGGGGGGCGCTGGGGCCAACGTCCTGACTTTC.

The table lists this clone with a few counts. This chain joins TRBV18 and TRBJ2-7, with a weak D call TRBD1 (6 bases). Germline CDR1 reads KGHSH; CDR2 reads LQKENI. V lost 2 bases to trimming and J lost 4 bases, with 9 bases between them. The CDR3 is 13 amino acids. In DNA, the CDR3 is TGTGCCAGCTCACCATCACAGGGATACGAGCAGTACTTC. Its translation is CASSPSQGYEQYF. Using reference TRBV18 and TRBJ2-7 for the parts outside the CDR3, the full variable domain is NAGVMQNPRHLVRRRGQEARLRCSPMKGHSHVYWYRQLPEEGLKFMVYLQKENIIDESGMPKERFSAEFPKEGPSILRIQQVVRGDSAAYFCASSPSQGYEQYFGPGTRLTVT.

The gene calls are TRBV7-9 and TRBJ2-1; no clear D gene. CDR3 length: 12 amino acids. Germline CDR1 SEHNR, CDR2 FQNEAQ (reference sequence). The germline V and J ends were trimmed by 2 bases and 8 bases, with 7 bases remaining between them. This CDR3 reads CASSLLSYEQFF. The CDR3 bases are TGTGCCAGCAGCTTATTGAGTTATGAGCAGTTCTTC. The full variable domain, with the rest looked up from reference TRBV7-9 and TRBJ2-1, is DTGVSQNPRHKITKRGQNVTFRCDPISEHNRLYWYRQTLGQGPEFLTYFQNEAQLEKSRLLSDRFSAERPKGSFSTLEIQRTEQGDSAMYLCASSLLSYEQFFGPGTRLTVL.

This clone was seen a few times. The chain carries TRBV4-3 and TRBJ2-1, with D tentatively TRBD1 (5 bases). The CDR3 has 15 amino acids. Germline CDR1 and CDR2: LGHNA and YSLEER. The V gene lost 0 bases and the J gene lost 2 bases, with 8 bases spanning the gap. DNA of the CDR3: TGCGCCAGCAGCCAAGAGGACACCGCCTACAATGAGCAGTTCTTC. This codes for CASSQEDTAYNEQFF.

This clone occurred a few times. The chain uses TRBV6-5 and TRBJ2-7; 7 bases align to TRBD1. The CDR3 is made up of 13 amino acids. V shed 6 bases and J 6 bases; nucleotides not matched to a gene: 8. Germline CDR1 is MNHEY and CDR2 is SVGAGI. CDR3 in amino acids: CASSRTGRGEQYF. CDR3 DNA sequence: TGTGCCAGCAGCCGGACAGGAAGGGGCGAGCAGTACTTC.

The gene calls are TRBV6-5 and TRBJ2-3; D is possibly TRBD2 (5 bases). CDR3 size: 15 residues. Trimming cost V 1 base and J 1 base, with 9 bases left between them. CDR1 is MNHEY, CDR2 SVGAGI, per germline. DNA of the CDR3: TGTGCCAGCAGTTACTTCGCGGGCCGCACAGATACGCAGTATTTT. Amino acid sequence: CASSYFAGRTDTQYF.

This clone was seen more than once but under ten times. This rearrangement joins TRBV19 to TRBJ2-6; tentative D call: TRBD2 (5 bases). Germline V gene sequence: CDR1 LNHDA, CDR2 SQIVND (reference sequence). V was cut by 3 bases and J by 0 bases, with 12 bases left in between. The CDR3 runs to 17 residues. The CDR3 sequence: CASSMVIGDSGANVLTF. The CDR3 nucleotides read TGTGCCAGTAGTATGGTCATCGGGGACTCTGGGGCCAACGTCCTGACTTTC.

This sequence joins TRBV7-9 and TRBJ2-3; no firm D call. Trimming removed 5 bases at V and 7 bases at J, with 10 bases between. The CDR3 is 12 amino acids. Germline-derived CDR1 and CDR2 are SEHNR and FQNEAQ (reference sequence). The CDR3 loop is CASSQTEYTQYF. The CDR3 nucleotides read TGTGCCAGCAGCCAGACTGAATATACGCAGTATTTT.

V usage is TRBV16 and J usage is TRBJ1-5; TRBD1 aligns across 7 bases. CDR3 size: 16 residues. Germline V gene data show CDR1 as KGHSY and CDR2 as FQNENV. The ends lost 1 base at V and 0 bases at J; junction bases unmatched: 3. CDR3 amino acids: CASSQFTGASNQPQHF. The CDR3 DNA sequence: TGTGCCAGCAGCCAATTCACAGGGGCTAGCAATCAGCCCCAGCATTTT.

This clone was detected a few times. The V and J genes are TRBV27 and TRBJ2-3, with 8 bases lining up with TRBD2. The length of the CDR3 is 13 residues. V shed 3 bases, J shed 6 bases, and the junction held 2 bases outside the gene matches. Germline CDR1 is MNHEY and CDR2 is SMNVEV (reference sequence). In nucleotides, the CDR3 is TGTGCCAGCAGTTTTCCGGGAGGGGATACGCAGTATTTT. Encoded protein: CASSFPGGDTQYF.

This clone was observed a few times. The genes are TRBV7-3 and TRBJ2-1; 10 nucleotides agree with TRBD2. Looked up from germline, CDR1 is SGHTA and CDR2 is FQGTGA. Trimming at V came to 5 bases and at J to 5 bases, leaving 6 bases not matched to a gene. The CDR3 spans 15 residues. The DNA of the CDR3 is TGTGCCAGCAGCGCTAGGACTAGCGGTAACAATGAGCAGTTCTTC. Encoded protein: CASSARTSGNNEQFF.

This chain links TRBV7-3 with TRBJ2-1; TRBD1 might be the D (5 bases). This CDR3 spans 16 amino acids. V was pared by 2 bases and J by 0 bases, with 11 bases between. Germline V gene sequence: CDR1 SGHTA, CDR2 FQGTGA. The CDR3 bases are TGTGCCAGCAGCTTACAGGGAATGAGCTCCTACAATGAGCAGTTCTTC. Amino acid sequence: CASSLQGMSSYNEQFF.